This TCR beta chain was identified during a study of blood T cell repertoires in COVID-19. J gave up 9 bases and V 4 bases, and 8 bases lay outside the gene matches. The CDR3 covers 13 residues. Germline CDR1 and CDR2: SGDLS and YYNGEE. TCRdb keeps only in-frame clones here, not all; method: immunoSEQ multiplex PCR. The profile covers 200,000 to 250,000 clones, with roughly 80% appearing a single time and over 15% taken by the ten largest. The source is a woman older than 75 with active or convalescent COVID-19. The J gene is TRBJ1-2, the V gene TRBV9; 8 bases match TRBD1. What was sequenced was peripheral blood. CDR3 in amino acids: CASSPRQGMSYTF. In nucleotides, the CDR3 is TGTGCCAGCAGCCCTAGACAGGGGATGAGCTACACCTTC. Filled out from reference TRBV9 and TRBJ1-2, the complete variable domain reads DSGVTQTPKHLITATGQRVTLRCSPRSGDLSVYWYQQSLDQGLQFLIQYYNGEERAKGNILERFSAQQFPDLHSELNLSSLELGDSALYFCASSPRQGMSYTFGSGTRLTVV.